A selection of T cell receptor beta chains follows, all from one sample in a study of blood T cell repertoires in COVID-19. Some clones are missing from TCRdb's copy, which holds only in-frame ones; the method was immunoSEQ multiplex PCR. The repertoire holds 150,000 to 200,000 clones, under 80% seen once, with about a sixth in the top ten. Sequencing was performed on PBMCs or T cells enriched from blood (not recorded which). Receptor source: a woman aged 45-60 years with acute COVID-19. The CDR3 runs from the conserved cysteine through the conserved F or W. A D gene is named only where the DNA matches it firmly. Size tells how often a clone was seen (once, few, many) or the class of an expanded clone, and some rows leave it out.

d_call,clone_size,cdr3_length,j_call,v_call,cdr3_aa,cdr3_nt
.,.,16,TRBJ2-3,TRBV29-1,CSVEDGSGPFTDTQYF,TGCAGCGTTGAAGATGGGTCTGGGCCTTTCACAGATACGCAGTATTTT
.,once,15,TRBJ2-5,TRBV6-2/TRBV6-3,CASSAPGWSQETQYF,TGTGCCAGCAGTGCTCCAGGGTGGTCCCAAGAGACCCAGTACTTC
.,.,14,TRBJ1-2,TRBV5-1,CASRGDQGPGGYTF,TGCGCCAGCAGGGGCGATCAGGGGCCAGGTGGCTACACCTTC
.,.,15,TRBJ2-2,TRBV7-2,CASTLTGTNTGELFF,TGTGCCAGCACCCTGACAGGGACTAACACCGGGGAGCTGTTTTTT
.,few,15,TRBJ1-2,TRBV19,CASSWGGGEGGGYTF,TGTGCCAGTAGTTGGGGCGGGGGAGAAGGAGGAGGCTACACCTTC
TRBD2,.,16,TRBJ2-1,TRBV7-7,CASSLTSGGAPSEQFF,TGTGCTAGCAGCCTCACATCGGGGGGGGCTCCGAGTGAGCAGTTCTTC
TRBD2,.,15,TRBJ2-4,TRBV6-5,CASSYSLAGGPGQYF,TGTGCCAGCAGTTACTCACTAGCGGGGGGGCCGGGTCAGTACTTC
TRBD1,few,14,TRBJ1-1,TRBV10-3,CAIRGQGSGAEAFF,TGTGCCATACGAGGACAGGGCAGCGGTGCTGAAGCTTTCTTT
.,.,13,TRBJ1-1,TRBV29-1,CSVEKGTNTEAFF,TGCAGCGTTGAAAAAGGGACAAACACTGAAGCTTTCTTT
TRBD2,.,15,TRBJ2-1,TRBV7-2,CASSTRLARGNEQFF,TGTGCCAGCAGCACCCGACTAGCGCGCGGAAATGAGCAGTTCTTC
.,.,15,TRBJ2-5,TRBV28,CASSLYGQSQETQYF,TGTGCCAGCAGTCTATATGGACAGTCCCAAGAGACCCAGTACTTC
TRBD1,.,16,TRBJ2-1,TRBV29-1,CSVEVETGLGYNEQFF,TGCAGCGTGGAAGTCGAGACAGGGCTTGGATACAATGAGCAGTTCTTC
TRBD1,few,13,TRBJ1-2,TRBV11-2,CASTRTGEDGYTF,TGTGCCAGCACCCGGACAGGGGAGGATGGCTACACCTTC
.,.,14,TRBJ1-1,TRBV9,CASSVAGVSTEAFF,TGTGCCAGCAGCGTAGCGGGGGTTTCCACTGAAGCTTTCTTT
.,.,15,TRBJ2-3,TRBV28,CASSLPRGMADTQYF,TGTGCCAGCAGTTTACCAAGGGGGATGGCGGATACGCAGTATTTT
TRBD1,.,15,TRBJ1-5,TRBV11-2,CASSKDRVEGQPQHF,TGTGCCAGCAGCAAGGACAGGGTGGAAGGTCAGCCCCAGCATTTT